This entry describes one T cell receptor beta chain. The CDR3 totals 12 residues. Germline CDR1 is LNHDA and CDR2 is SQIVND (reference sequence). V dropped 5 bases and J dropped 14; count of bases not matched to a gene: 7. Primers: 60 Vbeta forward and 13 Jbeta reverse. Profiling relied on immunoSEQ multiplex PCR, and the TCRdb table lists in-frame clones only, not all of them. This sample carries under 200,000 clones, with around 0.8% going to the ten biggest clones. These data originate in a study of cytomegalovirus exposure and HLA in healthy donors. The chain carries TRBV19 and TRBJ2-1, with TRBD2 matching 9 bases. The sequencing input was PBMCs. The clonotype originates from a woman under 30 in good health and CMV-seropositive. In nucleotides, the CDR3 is TGTGCCAGTAGTCTACAGGGGACTAGCAAGTTCTTC. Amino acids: CASSLQGTSKFF.